This T cell receptor beta chain emerged from a study of blood T cell repertoires in COVID-19. Authors' methods: The authors estimated nucleated cell counts from reference gene primer amplification. Assay: immunoSEQ multiplex PCR; the TCRdb copy retains only in-frame clones and omits some. The D gene and trimming were derived from the DNA, and the V and J assignments and clone size from that table. This sample has approximately 62,000 clones, with around four fifths found just once. The ends lost 6 bases at V and 3 bases at J; junction bases unmatched: 8. Germline V lookup: CDR1 MDHEN, CDR2 SYDVKM. The CDR3 loop spans 17 amino acids.

The chain couples TRBV28 to TRBJ2-3; 14 bases map to TRBD2. The specimen was peripheral blood. This TCR derives from a woman aged 50 to 60 with active or convalescent COVID-19. CDR3 in DNA: TGTGCCAGCAGACGACTAGCGGGAGGGCCGAGAACAGATACGCAGTATTTT. Its translation is CASRRLAGGPRTDTQYF.